This is a list of T cell receptor beta chains from one sample in a study of memory CD4+ T cells and cytomegalovirus serostatus. Profiling relied on immunoSEQ multiplex PCR, and the TCRdb table lists in-frame clones only, not all of them. This table has under 80,000 clones, approximately 78% appearing once. The material sequenced was memory CD4+ T cells from blood. The receptors were sampled from an adult in good health and CMV-seropositive. Each CDR3 is given with its conserved first and last residue. A D gene is named only where the DNA matches it firmly. Size values are once, few and many counts, or a class for expanded clones, and some rows have none.

j_gene: TRBJ2-3
v_gene: TRBV27
d_gene: TRBD2
abundance: NA
CDR3aa: CASSFASGSGLDTQYF
CDR3nt: TGTGCCAGCAGTTTTGCTAGCGGGAGCGGATTGGATACGCAGTATTTT

j_gene: TRBJ2-2
v_gene: TRBV6-5
d_gene: NA
abundance: NA
CDR3aa: CASYRTVSNTGELFF
CDR3nt: TGTGCCAGCTATCGGACAGTTAGTAACACCGGGGAGCTGTTTTTT

j_gene: TRBJ1-2
v_gene: TRBV21-1
d_gene: NA
abundance: NA
CDR3aa: CASSFRYRVGSYGYTF
CDR3nt: TGTGCCAGCAGCTTCCGTTACAGGGTTGGCTCATATGGCTACACCTTC

j_gene: TRBJ2-1
v_gene: TRBV11-3
d_gene: TRBD2
abundance: NA
CDR3aa: CASSVSGGYNEQFF
CDR3nt: TGTGCCAGCAGCGTTAGCGGGGGATACAATGAGCAGTTCTTC

j_gene: TRBJ1-1
v_gene: TRBV2
d_gene: NA
abundance: NA
CDR3aa: CASSGDWNTEAFF
CDR3nt: TGTGCCAGCAGTGGAGACTGGAACACTGAAGCTTTCTTT

j_gene: TRBJ2-7
v_gene: TRBV5-4
d_gene: NA
abundance: NA
CDR3aa: CASSRTLSYEQYF
CDR3nt: TGTGCCAGCAGCCGGACGCTTTCCTACGAGCAGTACTTC

j_gene: TRBJ2-3
v_gene: TRBV4-1
d_gene: NA
abundance: NA
CDR3aa: CASSLRAGASTDTQYF
CDR3nt: TGCGCCAGCAGCCTCCGAGCGGGTGCTAGCACAGATACGCAGTATTTT

j_gene: TRBJ2-2
v_gene: TRBV11-2
d_gene: NA
abundance: NA
CDR3aa: CASSPDWTATGELFF
CDR3nt: TGTGCCAGCAGCCCCGACTGGACAGCTACCGGGGAGCTGTTTTTT

j_gene: TRBJ2-3
v_gene: TRBV27
d_gene: NA
abundance: NA
CDR3aa: CASSSRSWDTQYF
CDR3nt: TGTGCCAGCAGTTCAAGGAGTTGGGATACGCAGTATTTT

j_gene: TRBJ2-7
v_gene: TRBV5-1
d_gene: NA
abundance: NA
CDR3aa: CASSLAEGLEGYF
CDR3nt: TGCGCCAGCAGCTTGGCCGAGGGGTTAGAGGGGTACTTC

j_gene: TRBJ2-3
v_gene: TRBV11-3
d_gene: NA
abundance: NA
CDR3aa: CASSSSLDTQYF
CDR3nt: TGTGCCAGCAGCTCGAGTTTAGATACGCAGTATTTT

j_gene: TRBJ2-2
v_gene: TRBV7-9
d_gene: NA
abundance: NA
CDR3aa: CASSLFGEKGGELFF
CDR3nt: TGTGCCAGCAGCTTATTCGGAGAGAAAGGCGGGGAGCTGTTTTTT

j_gene: TRBJ1-6
v_gene: TRBV7-9
d_gene: NA
abundance: few
CDR3aa: CASSLQPNSPLHF
CDR3nt: TGTGCCAGCAGCTTGCAGCCGAATTCACCCCTCCACTTT

j_gene: TRBJ1-1
v_gene: TRBV18
d_gene: NA
abundance: few
CDR3aa: CASSEITTDQAFF
CDR3nt: TGTGCCAGCTCAGAGATCACGACTGACCAAGCTTTCTTT

j_gene: TRBJ2-1
v_gene: TRBV29-1
d_gene: NA
abundance: once
CDR3aa: CSVGGGTPTYNEQFF
CDR3nt: TGCAGCGTTGGAGGTGGGACTCCCACCTACAATGAGCAGTTCTTC

j_gene: TRBJ1-1
v_gene: TRBV7-2
d_gene: NA
abundance: once
CDR3aa: CASSLVSGNTEAFF
CDR3nt: TGTGCCAGCAGCTTAGTGAGCGGCAACACTGAAGCTTTCTTT

j_gene: TRBJ1-2
v_gene: TRBV6-6
d_gene: TRBD1
abundance: few
CDR3aa: CASSTRDRGWGYTF
CDR3nt: TGTGCCAGCAGTACAAGGGACAGGGGCTGGGGCTACACCTTC

j_gene: TRBJ1-2
v_gene: TRBV6-5
d_gene: TRBD1
abundance: NA
CDR3aa: CASSRDRGSYGYTF
CDR3nt: TGTGCCAGCAGTCGGGACAGGGGGTCCTATGGCTACACCTTC

j_gene: TRBJ2-5
v_gene: TRBV5-1
d_gene: NA
abundance: NA
CDR3aa: CASNSPGTGETQYF
CDR3nt: TGCGCCAGCAATTCGCCCGGGACCGGGGAGACCCAGTACTTC

j_gene: TRBJ2-1
v_gene: TRBV6-6
d_gene: TRBD1
abundance: NA
CDR3aa: CASRGDRGTYNEQFF
CDR3nt: TGTGCCAGCAGGGGCGACAGGGGTACCTACAATGAGCAGTTCTTC

j_gene: TRBJ2-3
v_gene: TRBV6-4
d_gene: TRBD2
abundance: few
CDR3aa: CASSAFGGGLYLPTDTQYF
CDR3nt: TGTGCCAGCAGTGCCTTCGGCGGGGGGCTTTACCTCCCCACAGATACGCAGTATTTT

j_gene: TRBJ1-1
v_gene: TRBV10-1
d_gene: NA
abundance: few
CDR3aa: CASSEGTENTEAFF
CDR3nt: TGCGCCAGCAGTGAGGGAACAGAGAACACTGAAGCTTTCTTT

j_gene: TRBJ1-2
v_gene: TRBV2
d_gene: TRBD1
abundance: many
CDR3aa: CASSLGQGATGYTF
CDR3nt: TGTGCCAGCAGTCTCGGACAGGGGGCGACTGGCTACACCTTC

j_gene: TRBJ1-6
v_gene: TRBV5-8
d_gene: NA
abundance: NA
CDR3aa: CASSFPDGTTNSPLHF
CDR3nt: TGTGCCAGCAGCTTCCCCGACGGGACCACAAATTCACCCCTCCACTTT

j_gene: TRBJ1-1
v_gene: TRBV2
d_gene: NA
abundance: few
CDR3aa: CASSKDSYTEAFF
CDR3nt: TGTGCCAGCAGTAAAGACAGTTACACTGAAGCTTTCTTT

j_gene: TRBJ1-5
v_gene: TRBV27
d_gene: NA
abundance: NA
CDR3aa: CASGRGYQPQHF
CDR3nt: TGTGCCAGCGGGCGGGGGTATCAGCCCCAGCATTTT

j_gene: TRBJ1-2
v_gene: TRBV11-1
d_gene: NA
abundance: NA
CDR3aa: CASSLEVTDEGYTF
CDR3nt: TGTGCCAGCAGCTTAGAGGTCACGGATGAAGGCTACACCTTC

j_gene: TRBJ1-1
v_gene: TRBV30
d_gene: NA
abundance: few
CDR3aa: CAVRLRTSKNTEAFF
CDR3nt: TGTGCCGTGAGGCTAAGGACATCGAAGAACACTGAAGCTTTCTTT

j_gene: TRBJ2-6
v_gene: TRBV7-2
d_gene: NA
abundance: NA
CDR3aa: CASSLGRVPGANVLTF
CDR3nt: TGTGCCAGCAGCTTAGGCCGGGTGCCTGGGGCCAACGTCCTGACTTTC

j_gene: TRBJ2-4
v_gene: TRBV5-1
d_gene: NA
abundance: once
CDR3aa: CASSLEVAKNIQYF
CDR3nt: TGCGCCAGCAGCTTGGAGGTAGCCAAAAACATTCAGTACTTC

j_gene: TRBJ1-2
v_gene: TRBV9
d_gene: TRBD1
abundance: NA
CDR3aa: CASSAQTGSSNYGYTF
CDR3nt: TGTGCCAGCAGCGCCCAGACAGGGTCATCCAACTATGGCTACACCTTC

j_gene: TRBJ2-3
v_gene: TRBV29-1
d_gene: NA
abundance: NA
CDR3aa: CSVEPPSTDTQYF
CDR3nt: TGCAGCGTCGAACCCCCTAGCACAGATACGCAGTATTTT

j_gene: TRBJ2-1
v_gene: TRBV5-1
d_gene: NA
abundance: NA
CDR3aa: CASSFSGVSYNEQFF
CDR3nt: TGCGCCAGCAGCTTTTCGGGGGTCTCCTACAATGAGCAGTTCTTC

j_gene: TRBJ1-2
v_gene: TRBV21-1
d_gene: NA
abundance: NA
CDR3aa: CASSKDGTGNYGYTF
CDR3nt: TGTGCCAGCAGCAAAGACGGGACAGGGAACTATGGCTACACCTTC

j_gene: TRBJ1-5
v_gene: TRBV4-3
d_gene: NA
abundance: NA
CDR3aa: CASSQGMTNQPQHF
CDR3nt: TGCGCCAGCAGCCAGGGGATGACGAATCAGCCCCAGCATTTT

j_gene: TRBJ1-1
v_gene: TRBV2
d_gene: TRBD1
abundance: few
CDR3aa: CASTLDRDTEAFF
CDR3nt: TGTGCCAGCACCCTTGACAGGGACACTGAAGCTTTCTTT

j_gene: TRBJ1-5
v_gene: TRBV28
d_gene: NA
abundance: NA
CDR3aa: CASSFERVFQPQHF
CDR3nt: TGTGCCAGCAGTTTCGAAAGGGTATTCCAGCCCCAGCATTTT

j_gene: TRBJ2-1
v_gene: TRBV9
d_gene: NA
abundance: NA
CDR3aa: CASSSRTQQGEQFF
CDR3nt: TGTGCCAGCAGCTCCCGGACTCAACAGGGCGAGCAGTTCTTC

j_gene: TRBJ1-4
v_gene: TRBV2
d_gene: TRBD1
abundance: NA
CDR3aa: CASSPSGQESYSFF
CDR3nt: TGTGCCAGCAGCCCTTCGGGACAGGAAAGCTATTCGTTTTTT

j_gene: TRBJ1-5
v_gene: TRBV4-3
d_gene: NA
abundance: NA
CDR3aa: CASSQSQGLYQPQHF
CDR3nt: TGCGCCAGCAGCCAGTCCCAGGGGTTGTATCAGCCCCAGCATTTT

j_gene: TRBJ2-7
v_gene: TRBV6-1
d_gene: NA
abundance: NA
CDR3aa: CASSARLDGLGNEQYF
CDR3nt: TGTGCCAGCAGTGCCCGATTAGACGGTCTGGGGAACGAGCAGTACTTC

j_gene: TRBJ1-4
v_gene: TRBV28
d_gene: NA
abundance: NA
CDR3aa: CASRGDLNEKLFF
CDR3nt: TGTGCCAGCAGGGGGGACCTTAATGAAAAACTGTTTTTT

j_gene: TRBJ2-7
v_gene: TRBV7-9
d_gene: NA
abundance: NA
CDR3aa: CASSLESIYEQYF
CDR3nt: TGTGCCAGCAGCTTAGAGTCTATCTACGAGCAGTACTTC

j_gene: TRBJ1-1
v_gene: TRBV30
d_gene: NA
abundance: NA
CDR3aa: CAWVPSSSGWGTEAFF
CDR3nt: TGTGCCTGGGTTCCTTCATCCTCGGGATGGGGGACTGAAGCTTTCTTT

j_gene: TRBJ2-2
v_gene: TRBV10-1
d_gene: TRBD1
abundance: NA
CDR3aa: CASSDWSAGTGTGELFF
CDR3nt: TGCGCCAGCAGTGATTGGAGCGCCGGGACAGGCACCGGGGAGCTGTTTTTT

j_gene: TRBJ2-3
v_gene: TRBV11-2
d_gene: NA
abundance: NA
CDR3aa: CASSLGQTDTQYF
CDR3nt: TGTGCCAGCAGCTTAGGCCAGACAGATACGCAGTATTTT

j_gene: TRBJ2-7
v_gene: TRBV5-1
d_gene: TRBD1
abundance: NA
CDR3aa: CASSLGSGQAYEQYF
CDR3nt: TGCGCCAGCAGCTTGGGGTCGGGACAGGCCTACGAGCAGTACTTC

j_gene: TRBJ1-2
v_gene: TRBV20-1
d_gene: NA
abundance: once
CDR3aa: CSAERNYGYTF
CDR3nt: TGCAGTGCTGAGAGAAACTATGGCTACACCTTC

j_gene: TRBJ2-5
v_gene: TRBV5-6
d_gene: NA
abundance: NA
CDR3aa: CASSPRRGGVETQYF
CDR3nt: TGTGCCAGCAGCCCGCGGAGGGGGGGCGTTGAGACCCAGTACTTC

j_gene: TRBJ1-2
v_gene: TRBV7-2
d_gene: NA
abundance: NA
CDR3aa: CASSDPGTRGYTF
CDR3nt: TGTGCCAGCAGTGACCCCGGGACCCGTGGCTACACCTTC